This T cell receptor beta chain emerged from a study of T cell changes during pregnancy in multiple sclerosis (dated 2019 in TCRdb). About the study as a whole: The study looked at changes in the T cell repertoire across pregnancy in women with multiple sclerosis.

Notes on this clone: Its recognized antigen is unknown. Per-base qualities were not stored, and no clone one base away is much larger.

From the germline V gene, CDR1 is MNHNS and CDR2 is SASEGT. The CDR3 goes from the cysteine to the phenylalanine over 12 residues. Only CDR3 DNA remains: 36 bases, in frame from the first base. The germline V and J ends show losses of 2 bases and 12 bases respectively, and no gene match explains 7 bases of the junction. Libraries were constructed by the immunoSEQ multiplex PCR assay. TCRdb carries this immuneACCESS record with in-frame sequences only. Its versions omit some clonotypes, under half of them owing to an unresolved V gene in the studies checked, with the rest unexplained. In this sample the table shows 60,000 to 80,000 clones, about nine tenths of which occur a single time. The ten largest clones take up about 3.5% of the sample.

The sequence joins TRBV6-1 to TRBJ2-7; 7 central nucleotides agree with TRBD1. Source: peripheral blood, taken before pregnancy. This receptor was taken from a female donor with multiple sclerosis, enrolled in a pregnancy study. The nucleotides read TGTGCCAGCAGTGAAATGGGACAGCATCCGTACTTC. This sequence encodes CASSEMGQHPYF.